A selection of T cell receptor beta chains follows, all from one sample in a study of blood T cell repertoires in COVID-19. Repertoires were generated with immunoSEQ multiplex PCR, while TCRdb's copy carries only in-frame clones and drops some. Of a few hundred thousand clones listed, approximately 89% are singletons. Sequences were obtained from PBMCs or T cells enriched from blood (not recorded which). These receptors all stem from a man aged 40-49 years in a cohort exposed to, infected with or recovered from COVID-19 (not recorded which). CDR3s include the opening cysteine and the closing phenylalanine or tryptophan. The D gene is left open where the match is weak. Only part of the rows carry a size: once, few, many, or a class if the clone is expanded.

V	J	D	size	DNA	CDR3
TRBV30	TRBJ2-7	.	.	TGTGCCTGGAGTGGGGGCTCAATAGGAGTCGGGGAGCAGTACTTC	CAWSGGSIGVGEQYF
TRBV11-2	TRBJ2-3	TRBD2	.	TGTGCCAGCAGCTTAGATCGTAGGGCTAGCGGGAGATCAGATACGCAGTATTTT	CASSLDRRASGRSDTQYF
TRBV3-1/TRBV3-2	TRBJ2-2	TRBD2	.	TGTGCCAGCAGTGGGAGGGTTAACACCGGGGAGCTGTTTTTT	CASSGRVNTGELFF
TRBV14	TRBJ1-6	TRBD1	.	TGTGCCAGCAGCCCCGCGACAGGGCATAATTCACCCCTCCACTTT	CASSPATGHNSPLHF
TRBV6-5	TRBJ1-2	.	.	TGTGCCAGCAGTTACAAAGGGACATTAAACTATGGCTACACCTTC	CASSYKGTLNYGYTF
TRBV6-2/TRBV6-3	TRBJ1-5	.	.	TGTGCCAGCAGTTACGTTGGGGTTGGTAGAGGGAATCAGCCCCAGCATTTT	CASSYVGVGRGNQPQHF
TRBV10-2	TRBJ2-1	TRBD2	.	TGCGCCAGCAGTGAAGCGGGAGCGAACAATGAGCAGTTCTTC	CASSEAGANNEQFF
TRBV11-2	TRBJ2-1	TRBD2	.	TGTGCCAGCAGCAGGGGACTAGCGGACAATGAGCAGTTCTTC	CASSRGLADNEQFF
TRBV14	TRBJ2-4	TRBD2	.	TGTGCCAGCAGCCAAGTCGGCGGGAGGTGGAACATTCAGTACTTC	CASSQVGGRWNIQYF
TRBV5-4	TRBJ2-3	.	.	TGTGCCAGCAGCCACGGGGGTAGCGCCCAATACACAGATACGCAGTATTTT	CASSHGGSAQYTDTQYF
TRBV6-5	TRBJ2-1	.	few	TGTGCCAGCAGCTCTAGATTTGAGCAGTTCTTC	CASSSRFEQFF
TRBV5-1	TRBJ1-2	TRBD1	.	TGCGCCAGCAGCTTGGCTGGGACAGGGGGCAGGCGCACCTTC	CASSLAGTGGRRTF
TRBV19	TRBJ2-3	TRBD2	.	TGTGCCAGTCGGGGACTAGCGGCCGGCTCAGATACGCAGTATTTT	CASRGLAAGSDTQYF
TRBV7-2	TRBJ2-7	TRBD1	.	TGTGCCAGCAGCTTATGGACAGGGAACCAGTACGAGCAGTACTTC	CASSLWTGNQYEQYF
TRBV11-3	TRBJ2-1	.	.	TGTGCCAGCAGTCAAAGCGGCGTTAATGAGCAGTTCTTC	CASSQSGVNEQFF
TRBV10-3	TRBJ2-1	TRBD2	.	TGTGCCATCAGTGAGACAGAAGGGCGTAGCGGGAGGAGGAATGAGCAGTTCTTC	CAISETEGRSGRRNEQFF
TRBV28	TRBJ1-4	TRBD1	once	TGTGCCAGCAGCCCGCCGGACAGGGTGAACGAAAAACTGTTTTTT	CASSPPDRVNEKLFF
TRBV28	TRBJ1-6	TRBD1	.	TGTGCCAGCAGTCGACAGGGATGGTCACCCCTCCACTTT	CASSRQGWSPLHF
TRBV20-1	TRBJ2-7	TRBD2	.	TGCAGTGCTCCTAGCGGGGCCGAGCAGTACTTC	CSAPSGAEQYF
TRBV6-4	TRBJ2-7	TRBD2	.	TGTGCCAGCAGTGAATCTAGCGGGAGTCTTCGGTACGAGCAGTACTTC	CASSESSGSLRYEQYF
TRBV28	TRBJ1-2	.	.	TGTGCCAGCAGTTTATCACAGATGAGCTATGGCTACACCTTC	CASSLSQMSYGYTF
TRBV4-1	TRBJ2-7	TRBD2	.	TGCGCCAGCAGCCCACCGGGACTAGCGGGAGGACGCTACGAGCAGTACTTC	CASSPPGLAGGRYEQYF
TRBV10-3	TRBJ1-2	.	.	TGTGCCATCAGTGAGCCAGGAGCGGCTAACTATGGCTACACCTTC	CAISEPGAANYGYTF
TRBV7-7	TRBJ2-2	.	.	TGTGCCAGCAGCCCAAGAACCGGGACATCCCCCGGGGAGCTGTTTTTT	CASSPRTGTSPGELFF
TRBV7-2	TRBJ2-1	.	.	TGTGCCAGCAGCTTAGGTGGCCAGACCTACAATGAGCAGTTCTTC	CASSLGGQTYNEQFF
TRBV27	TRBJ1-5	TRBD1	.	TGTGCCAGCGGGTTCAGGGACAGGGGCAATCAGCCCCAGCATTTT	CASGFRDRGNQPQHF
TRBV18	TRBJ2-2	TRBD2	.	TGTGCCAGCTCACCCCGGACTAGCGGGAACGTGGACACCGGGGAGCTGTTTTTT	CASSPRTSGNVDTGELFF
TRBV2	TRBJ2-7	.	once	TGTGCCAGCAAATTCGATCCAGCCTACGAGCAGTACTTC	CASKFDPAYEQYF
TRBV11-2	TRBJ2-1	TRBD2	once	TGTGCCAGCAGCTTACTGCGGGAGCCATACAATGAGCAGTTCTTC	CASSLLREPYNEQFF
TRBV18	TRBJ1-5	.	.	TGTGCCAGCTCCACCCTCGGGTTGGTGGGTGGTCAGCCCCAGCATTTT	CASSTLGLVGGQPQHF
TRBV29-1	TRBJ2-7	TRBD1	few	TGCAGCACGGGACAGGGCAGGGACGAGCAGTACTTC	CSTGQGRDEQYF
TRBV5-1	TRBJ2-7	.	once	TGCGCCAGCAGCTTGTCGCCAGGGAAGGCCTACGAGCAGTACTTC	CASSLSPGKAYEQYF
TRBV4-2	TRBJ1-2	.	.	TGTGCCAGCAGCCAGGCGACCCCAGGGTCCGGATTCACCTTC	CASSQATPGSGFTF
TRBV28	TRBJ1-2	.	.	TGTGCCAGCAGTTCGACAGGCAATTATGGCTACACCTTC	CASSSTGNYGYTF
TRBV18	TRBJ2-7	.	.	TGTGCCAGCTCACTACGTAGGACAGACGAGCAGTACTTC	CASSLRRTDEQYF
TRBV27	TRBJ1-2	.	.	TGTGCCAGCCGAGAACCGGACAGACCTTATGGCTACACCTTC	CASREPDRPYGYTF
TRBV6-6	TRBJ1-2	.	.	TGTGCCAGCAGTTACGCCGAGACAGGCGCGAACTATGGCTACACCTTC	CASSYAETGANYGYTF
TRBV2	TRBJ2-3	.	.	TGTGCCACCGGGGGTATGTCGACAGATACGCAGTATTTT	CATGGMSTDTQYF